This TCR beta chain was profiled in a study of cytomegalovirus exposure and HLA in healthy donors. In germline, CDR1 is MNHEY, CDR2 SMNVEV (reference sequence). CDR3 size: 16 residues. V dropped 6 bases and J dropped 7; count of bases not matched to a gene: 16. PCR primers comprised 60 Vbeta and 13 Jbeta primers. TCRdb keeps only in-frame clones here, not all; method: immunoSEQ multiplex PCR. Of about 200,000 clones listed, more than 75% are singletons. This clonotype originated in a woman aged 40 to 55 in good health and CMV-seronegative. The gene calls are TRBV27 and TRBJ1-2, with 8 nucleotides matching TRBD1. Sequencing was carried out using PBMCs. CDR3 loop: CASSSRRQGAKRGYTF. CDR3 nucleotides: TGTGCCAGCAGCTCCCGACGGCAGGGGGCAAAACGTGGCTACACCTTC.